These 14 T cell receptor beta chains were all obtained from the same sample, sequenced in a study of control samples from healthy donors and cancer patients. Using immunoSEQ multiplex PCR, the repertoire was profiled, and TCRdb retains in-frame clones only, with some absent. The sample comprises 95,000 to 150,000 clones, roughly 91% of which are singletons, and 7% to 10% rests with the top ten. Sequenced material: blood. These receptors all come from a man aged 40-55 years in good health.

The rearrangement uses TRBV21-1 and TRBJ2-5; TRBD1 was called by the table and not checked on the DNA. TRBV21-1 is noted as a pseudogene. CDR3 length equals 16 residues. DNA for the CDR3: TGTGCCAGCAGCAGACGTAACCGAGACAGGCAAGAGACCCAGTACTTC. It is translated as CASSRRNRDRQETQYF.

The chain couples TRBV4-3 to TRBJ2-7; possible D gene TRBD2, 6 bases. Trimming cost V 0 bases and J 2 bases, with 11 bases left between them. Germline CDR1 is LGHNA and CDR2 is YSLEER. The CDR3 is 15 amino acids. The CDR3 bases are TGCGCCAGCAGCCAAGACGGAGCGGGCCCCTACGAGCAGTACTTC. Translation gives CASSQDGAGPYEQYF.

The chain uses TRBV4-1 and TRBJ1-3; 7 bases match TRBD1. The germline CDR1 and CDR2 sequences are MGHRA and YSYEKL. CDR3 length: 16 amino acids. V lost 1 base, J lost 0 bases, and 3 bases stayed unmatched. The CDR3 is CASSQGDSTSGNTIYF. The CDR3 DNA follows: TGCGCCAGCAGCCAAGGGGACAGCACCTCTGGAAACACCATATATTTT.

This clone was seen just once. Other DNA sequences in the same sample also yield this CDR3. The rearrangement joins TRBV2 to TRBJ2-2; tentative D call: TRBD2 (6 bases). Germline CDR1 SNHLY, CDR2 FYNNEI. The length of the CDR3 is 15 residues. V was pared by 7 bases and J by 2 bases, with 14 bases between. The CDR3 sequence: CASNQEGRNTGELFF. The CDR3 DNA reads TGTGCCAGCAATCAGGAGGGGAGAAACACCGGGGAGCTGTTTTTT.

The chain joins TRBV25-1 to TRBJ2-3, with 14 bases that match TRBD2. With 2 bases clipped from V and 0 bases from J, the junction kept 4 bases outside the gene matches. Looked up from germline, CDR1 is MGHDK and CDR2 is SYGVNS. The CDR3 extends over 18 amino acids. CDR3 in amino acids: CASSEGLAGGPSTDTQYF. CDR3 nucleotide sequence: TGTGCCAGCAGTGAAGGACTAGCGGGGGGCCCTAGCACAGATACGCAGTATTTT. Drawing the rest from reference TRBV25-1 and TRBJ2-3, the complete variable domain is EADIYQTPRYLVIGTGKKITLECSQTMGHDKMYWYQQDPGMELHLIHYSYGVNSTEKGDLSSESTVSRIRTEHFPLTLESARPSHTSQYLCASSEGLAGGPSTDTQYFGPGTRLTVL.

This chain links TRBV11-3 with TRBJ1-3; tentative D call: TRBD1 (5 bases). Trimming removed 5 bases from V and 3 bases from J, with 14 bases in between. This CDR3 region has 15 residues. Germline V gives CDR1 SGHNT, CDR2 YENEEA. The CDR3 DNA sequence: TGTGCCAGCAGCCTTATGGGGACGGATGGAAACACCATATATTTT. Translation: CASSLMGTDGNTIYF.

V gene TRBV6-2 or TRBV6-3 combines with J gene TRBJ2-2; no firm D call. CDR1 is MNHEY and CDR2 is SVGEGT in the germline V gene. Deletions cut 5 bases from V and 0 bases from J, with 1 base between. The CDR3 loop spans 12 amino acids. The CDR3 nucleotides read TGTGCCAGCAGTACGAACACCGGGGAGCTGTTTTTT. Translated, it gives CASSTNTGELFF.

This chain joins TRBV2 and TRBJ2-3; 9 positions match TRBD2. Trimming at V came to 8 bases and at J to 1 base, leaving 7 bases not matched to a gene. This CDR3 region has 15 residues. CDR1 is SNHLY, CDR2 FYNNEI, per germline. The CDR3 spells CASASLAGGTDTQYF. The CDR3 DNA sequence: TGTGCCAGCGCTTCTTTAGCGGGGGGCACAGATACGCAGTATTTT.

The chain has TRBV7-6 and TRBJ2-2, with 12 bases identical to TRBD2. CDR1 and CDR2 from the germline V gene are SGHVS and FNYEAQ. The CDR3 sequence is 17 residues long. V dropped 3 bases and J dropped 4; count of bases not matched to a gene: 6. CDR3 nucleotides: TGTGCCAGCAGCTTTGAGACTAGCGGGGGTGGCACCGGGGAGCTGTTTTTT. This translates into CASSFETSGGGTGELFF.

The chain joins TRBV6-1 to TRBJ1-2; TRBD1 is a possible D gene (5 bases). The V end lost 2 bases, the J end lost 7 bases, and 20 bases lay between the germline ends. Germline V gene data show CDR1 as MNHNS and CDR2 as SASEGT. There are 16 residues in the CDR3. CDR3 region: CASSELFGTAIGGYTF. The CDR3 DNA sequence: TGTGCCAGCAGTGAATTGTTCGGGACGGCTATTGGTGGCTACACCTTC.

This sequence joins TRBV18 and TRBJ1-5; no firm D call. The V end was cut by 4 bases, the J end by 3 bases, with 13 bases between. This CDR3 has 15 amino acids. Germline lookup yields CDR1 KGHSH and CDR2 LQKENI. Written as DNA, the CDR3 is TGTGCCAGCTCACGAATCAGAGAGAACAATCAGCCCCAGCATTTT. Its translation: CASSRIRENNQPQHF.

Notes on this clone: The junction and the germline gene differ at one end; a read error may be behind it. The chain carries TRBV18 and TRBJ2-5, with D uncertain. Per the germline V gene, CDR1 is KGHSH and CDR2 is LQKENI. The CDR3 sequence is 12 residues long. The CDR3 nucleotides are TGTGCCAGCTCAACCCCCCAAGGGACCCAGTACTTC. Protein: CASSTPQGTQYF. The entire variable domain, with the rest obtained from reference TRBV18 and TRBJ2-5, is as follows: NAGVMQNPRHLVRRRGQEARLRCSPMKGHSHVYWYRQLPEEGLKFMVYLQKENIIDESGMPKERFSAEFPKEGPSILRIQQVVRGDSAAYFCASSTPQGTQYFGPGTRLLVL.

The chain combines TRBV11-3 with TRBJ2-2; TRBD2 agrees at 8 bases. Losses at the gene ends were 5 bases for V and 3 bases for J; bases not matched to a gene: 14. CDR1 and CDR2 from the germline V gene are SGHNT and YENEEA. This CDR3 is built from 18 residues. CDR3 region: CASSRHYPGTSDTGELFF. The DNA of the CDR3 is TGTGCCAGCAGCCGCCACTACCCTGGGACTAGTGACACCGGGGAGCTGTTTTTT.

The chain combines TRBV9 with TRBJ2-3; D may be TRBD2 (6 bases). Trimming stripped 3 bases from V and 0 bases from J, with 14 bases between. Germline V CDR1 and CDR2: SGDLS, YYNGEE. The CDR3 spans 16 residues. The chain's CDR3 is CASSAHGAGSTDTQYF. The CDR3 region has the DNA TGTGCCAGCAGCGCTCACGGGGCGGGGAGCACAGATACGCAGTATTTT.